The 6 T cell receptor beta chains below were found in one sample sequenced in a study of blood T cell repertoires in COVID-19. Assay used: immunoSEQ multiplex PCR; TCRdb lists only in-frame clones, some missing. Altogether some 150,000 clones are present, 80% being singletons, with the ten largest covering 0.5% to 0.65%. Input material: peripheral blood. The receptor source for this set is a man aged 55 to 69 with acute or convalescent COVID-19.

This chain joins TRBV2 and TRBJ1-1; the match to TRBD1 covers 7 bases. J lost 10 bases, V lost 4 bases, and 15 bases had no gene match. Germline CDR1 SNHLY, CDR2 FYNNEI. The CDR3 is 15 residues long. Here the CDR3 reads CASSVGGLLSEGAFF. CDR3 bases: TGTGCCAGCAGTGTAGGGGGCTTACTATCCGAGGGAGCTTTCTTT.

The V gene is TRBV6-2 or TRBV6-3, the J gene TRBJ2-1, with 8 bases lining up with TRBD1. The germline V gene encodes CDR1 MNHEY and CDR2 SVGEGT. The CDR3 length is 14 residues. Losses at the gene ends were 4 bases for V and 6 bases for J; bases not matched to a gene: 5. Here the CDR3 reads CASSSGQGPNEQFF. In nucleotides, the CDR3 is TGTGCCAGCAGTTCCGGACAGGGTCCCAATGAGCAGTTCTTC.

V is TRBV3-1 (or the pseudogene TRBV3-2) and J is TRBJ1-2; 8 bases are shared with TRBD1. Germline lookup yields CDR1 LGHDT and CDR2 YNNKEL (reference sequence). This CDR3 region has 16 residues. The J segment lost 1 base and the V segment lost 2 bases, leaving 6 bases of the junction unmatched. CDR3 protein: CASSQWAGGDNYGYTF. Here the CDR3 DNA reads TGTGCCAGCAGCCAATGGGCAGGGGGCGATAACTATGGCTACACCTTC.

The chain joins TRBV6-6 to TRBJ1-4; D might be TRBD1 (5 bases). The CDR3 sequence is 12 residues long. Trimming took off 4 bases at V and 13 bases at J, with 13 bases between the two ends. CDR1 is MNHNY and CDR2 is SVGAGI in the germline V gene (reference sequence). The CDR3 is CASSFARGGLFF. The CDR3 region has the DNA TGTGCCAGCAGTTTCGCGAGGGGAGGACTGTTTTTT.

This rearrangement joins TRBV30 to TRBJ1-5; D gene ambiguous. V lost 0 bases to trimming and J lost 7 bases, with 10 bases between them. CDR1 and CDR2 (germline): GTSNPN, SVGIG (reference sequence). The CDR3 is made up of 13 amino acids. This chain's CDR3 is CAWSVSAGQPQHF. The CDR3 DNA is TGTGCCTGGAGTGTATCGGCGGGCCAGCCCCAGCATTTT.

The rearrangement links TRBV24-1 to TRBJ1-5; unclear D gene. The V gene lost 2 bases and the J gene lost 12 bases, with 22 bases spanning the gap. Germline values: CDR1 KGHDR, CDR2 SFDVKD. CDR3 length: 16 amino acids. CDR3 coding DNA: TGTGCCACCAGTGATTATAGGCCCCTTAGAGGGTTTCTCCAGCATTTT. Its protein is CATSDYRPLRGFLQHF.